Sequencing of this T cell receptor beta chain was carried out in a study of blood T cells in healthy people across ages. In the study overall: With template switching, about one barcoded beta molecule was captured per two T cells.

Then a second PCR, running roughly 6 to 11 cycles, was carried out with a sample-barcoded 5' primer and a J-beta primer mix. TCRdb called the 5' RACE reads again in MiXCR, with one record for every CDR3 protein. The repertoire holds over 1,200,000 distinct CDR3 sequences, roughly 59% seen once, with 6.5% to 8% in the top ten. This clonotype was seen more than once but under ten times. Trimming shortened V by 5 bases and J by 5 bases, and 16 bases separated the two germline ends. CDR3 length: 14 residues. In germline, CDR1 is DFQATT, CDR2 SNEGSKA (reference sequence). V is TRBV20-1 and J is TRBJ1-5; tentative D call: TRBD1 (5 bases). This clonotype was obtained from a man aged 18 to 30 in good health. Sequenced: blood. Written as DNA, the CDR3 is TGCAGTGCTCTTCAGGGTTCCCGAGATCAGCCCCAGCATTTT. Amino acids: CSALQGSRDQPQHF.